This entry lists 20 T cell receptor beta chains sequenced from one sample in a study of brain T cells in children with intractable seizures (dated by TCRdb to about 2021). Library method: the immunoSEQ multiplex PCR assay. Sourced from immuneACCESS, this table was stored by TCRdb with only in-frame sequences that have V and J called. A share of the clones is absent; for the studies checked, an unresolved V gene accounts for under half, and the remainder has no known explanation. Across this sample there are about 110,000 clones, with roughly 94% seen only once. The ten largest clones represent 3.8% of the sample. The time point label corresponds to: resected brain tissue, or blood drawn just prior to surgery. Sample: peripheral blood, taken at surgery. Receptors originate from a boy younger than two with hemimegalencephaly and intractable seizures.

This clone showed up just once. The rearrangement links TRBV7-3 to TRBJ2-1; 9 bases agree with TRBD2. The V and J ends lost 1 base and 9 bases, in that order; junction bases with no gene match: 7. The CDR3 loop spans 15 amino acids. The germline gives CDR1 SGHTA, CDR2 FQGTGA. This CDR3 is CASSLNGGRAGEQFF. The CDR3 DNA sequence: TGTGCCAGCAGCTTAAACGGCGGGAGGGCCGGTGAGCAGTTCTTC.

V gene TRBV7-2 combines with J gene TRBJ2-7; D unresolved. V was trimmed by 6 bases and J by 7 bases, leaving 22 bases between them. Germline CDR1 and CDR2: SGHTA and FQGNSA. The CDR3 runs 15 residues. The CDR3 bases are TGTGCCAGCAGGCCTCCCGGGTCCGGCCTCGGGGAGCAGTACTTC. Its translation is CASRPPGSGLGEQYF. The complete variable domain, with remaining parts taken from reference TRBV7-2 and TRBJ2-7, reads GAGVSQSPSNKVTEKGKDVELRCDPISGHTALYWYRQSLGQGLEFLIYFQGNSAPDKSGLPSDRFSAERTGGSVSTLTIQRTQQEDSAVYLCASRPPGSGLGEQYFGPGTRLTVT.

The V gene is TRBV3-1 (or the pseudogene TRBV3-2), the J gene TRBJ2-7; no clear D gene. Per the germline V gene, CDR1 is LGHDT and CDR2 is YNNKEL (reference sequence). The CDR3 runs to 15 residues. Trimming shortened V by 0 bases and J by 2 bases, and 11 bases separated the two germline ends. CDR3 sequence: CASSQDRATTYEQYF. The CDR3 DNA sequence: TGTGCCAGCAGCCAAGATCGTGCTACGACCTACGAGCAGTACTTC.

The chain couples TRBV28 to TRBJ1-1; 7 positions agree with TRBD1. V gave up 5 bases and J gave up 1 base; unmatched junction bases: 7. CDR3 size: 15 residues. The V gene's germline CDR1 is MDHEN and CDR2 SYDVKM. This CDR3 reads CASSVQQGWNTEAFF. The DNA of the CDR3 is TGTGCCAGCAGTGTCCAACAGGGGTGGAACACTGAAGCTTTCTTT. The full variable domain, its missing parts supplied by reference TRBV28 and TRBJ1-1, is DVKVTQSSRYLVKRTGEKVFLECVQDMDHENMFWYRQDPGLGLRLIYFSYDVKMKEKGDIPEGYSVSREKKERFSLILESASTNQTSMYLCASSVQQGWNTEAFFGQGTRLTVV.

This rearrangement joins TRBV6-5 to TRBJ2-7, with 12 bases matching TRBD2. This CDR3 has 14 residues. From germline, CDR1 is MNHEY and CDR2 SVGAGI. J gave up 4 bases and V 6 bases, and 4 bases lay outside the gene matches. The CDR3 bases are TGTGCCAGCAGAATACTAGCGGGAGGATACGAGCAGTACTTC. Its translation is CASRILAGGYEQYF.

V is TRBV28 and J is TRBJ1-2; a weak D match, TRBD1 (5 bases). V lost 4 bases to trimming and J lost 0 bases, with 9 bases between them. The CDR3 loop spans 14 amino acids. From germline, CDR1 is MDHEN and CDR2 SYDVKM. The CDR3 bases are TGTGCCAGCAGTTCATCAGGGTCTAACTATGGCTACACCTTC. This gives the protein CASSSSGSNYGYTF.

This sequence joins TRBV28 and TRBJ1-2; no clear D gene. With 5 bases removed from V and 5 bases from J, the gap between germline ends came to 15 bases. CDR1 and CDR2 from the germline V gene are MDHEN and SYDVKM. The CDR3 loop spans 14 amino acids. CDR3 sequence reads: CASSPALKPYGYTF. The CDR3 nucleotides read TGTGCCAGCAGTCCCGCCCTTAAACCTTATGGCTACACCTTC.

CDR3 loop: CASSPPPGPTYEQYF. The CDR3 DNA sequence: TGTGCCAGCAGCCCCCCCCCGGGGCCGACCTACGAGCAGTACTTC. The J gene is TRBJ2-7, the V gene TRBV5-4; D may correspond to TRBD1 or TRBD2 (5 bases each). CDR1 SGHNT and CDR2 YYREEE come from the germline V gene (reference sequence). This CDR3 contains 15 residues. Trimming stripped 4 bases from V and 2 bases from J, with 16 bases between.

V gene TRBV27 combines with J gene TRBJ2-7; possibly TRBD1 for D (7 bases). Trimming removed 8 bases at V and 6 bases at J, with 20 bases between. Germline-derived CDR1 and CDR2 are MNHEY and SMNVEV (reference sequence). The CDR3 has 14 residues. Here the CDR3 reads CASQGGVPTVEQYF. CDR3 in DNA: TGTGCCAGCCAGGGGGGAGTGCCCACGGTCGAGCAGTACTTC.

The chain has TRBV5-5 and TRBJ2-7; TRBD1 or TRBD2 may be the D gene (5 bases each). V was pared by 4 bases and J by 2 bases, with 16 bases between. Per the germline V gene, CDR1 is SGHKS and CDR2 is YYEKEE (reference sequence). CDR3 length: 15 residues. The CDR3 loop is CASSPSGRRPYEQYF. As DNA, the CDR3 is TGTGCCAGCAGCCCGTCGGGACGCCGACCCTACGAGCAGTACTTC.

The chain couples TRBV3-1 (or the pseudogene TRBV3-2) to TRBJ2-3; D is perhaps TRBD1 (5 bases). The germline CDR1 and CDR2 sequences are LGHDT and YNNKEL (reference sequence). The CDR3 spans 15 residues. V lost 2 bases, J lost 1 base, and 10 bases lay in between. The CDR3: CASSQRGRGTDTQYF. The CDR3 nucleotides read TGTGCCAGCAGCCAAAGGGGCCGGGGCACAGATACGCAGTATTTT.

V and J are TRBV27 and TRBJ2-3, with 7 bases identical to TRBD2. V gave up 10 bases and J gave up 2 bases; unmatched junction bases: 15. Germline assignment: CDR1 MNHEY and CDR2 SMNVEV (reference sequence). CDR3 length equals 16 residues. The CDR3 DNA follows: TGTGCCACCCGGCCCGGGGCTAGCGGATTCACAGATACGCAGTATTTT. Translated, it gives CATRPGASGFTDTQYF.

CDR3 residues: CASSFRQIYGYTF. The CDR3 region has the DNA TGTGCCAGCAGTTTCAGACAGATCTATGGCTACACCTTC. V usage is TRBV28 and J usage is TRBJ1-2; perhaps TRBD1 as D (5 bases). The CDR3 consists of 13 residues. With 3 bases removed from V and 4 bases from J, the gap between germline ends came to 9 bases. In germline, CDR1 is MDHEN, CDR2 SYDVKM.

V gene TRBV30 combines with J gene TRBJ2-1, with 14 bases fitting TRBD2. The germline gives CDR1 GTSNPN, CDR2 SVGIG (reference sequence). After removal of 0 bases from V and 9 bases from J, the junction contained 28 bases not matched to a gene. This CDR3 region has 23 residues. The CDR3 bases are TGTGCCTGGAGTGTACCGTATCCCCCAACGAGACTAGCGGGAGGGTGCTTTTCTTTTGAGCAGTTCTTC. Residues: CAWSVPYPPTRLAGGCFSFEQFF.

This rearrangement joins TRBV3-1 (or the pseudogene TRBV3-2) to TRBJ2-2, with 7 bases matching TRBD2. With 4 bases clipped from V and 2 bases from J, the junction kept 10 bases outside the gene matches. This CDR3 contains 17 residues. Germline V gene data show CDR1 as LGHDT and CDR2 as YNNKEL (reference sequence). The CDR3 sequence: CASSPLVLAVNTGELFF. For the CDR3, the DNA is TGTGCCAGCAGCCCCCTTGTCCTAGCGGTTAACACCGGGGAGCTGTTTTTT.

This chain links TRBV3-1 (or the pseudogene TRBV3-2) with TRBJ1-1; D possibly corresponds to TRBD1 (6 bases). The CDR3 covers 13 residues. V lost 6 bases and J 2 bases, leaving 10 bases between the germline ends. In germline, CDR1 is LGHDT, CDR2 YNNKEL (reference sequence). For the CDR3, the DNA is TGTGCCAGCAGTTACAGGGCTAACACTGAAGCTTTCTTT. It codes for CASSYRANTEAFF.

This chain uses TRBV7-2 with TRBJ2-5, with 7 bases fitting TRBD1. Germline CDR1 and CDR2: SGHTA and FQGNSA. V gave up 5 bases and J gave up 1 base; unmatched junction bases: 7. This CDR3 is 15 amino acids long. CDR3 region: CASSLRGTVQETQYF. The CDR3 DNA reads TGTGCCAGCAGCCTTAGGGGGACAGTCCAAGAGACCCAGTACTTC.

V usage is TRBV19 and J usage is TRBJ1-1; possibly TRBD1 for D (5 bases). Trimming took off 6 bases at V and 1 base at J, with 15 bases between the two ends. The CDR3 is made up of 15 amino acids. CDR1 LNHDA and CDR2 SQIVND come from the germline V gene (reference sequence). The CDR3 region is CASSPAGGGNTEAFF. Written as DNA, the CDR3 is TGTGCCAGTAGCCCCGCCGGGGGGGGGAACACTGAAGCTTTCTTT.

The gene calls are TRBV15 and TRBJ2-7; 7 bases match TRBD1. Germline CDR1 LNHNV, CDR2 YYDKDF (reference sequence). The CDR3 has 15 residues. Losses at the gene ends were 0 bases for V and 5 bases for J; bases not matched to a gene: 7. For the CDR3, the DNA is TGTGCCACCAGCAGAGAATATTTAACAGGGGACGAGCAGTACTTC. Translation gives CATSREYLTGDEQYF. Complete variable domain (other parts from reference TRBV15 and TRBJ2-7): DAMVIQNPRYQVTQFGKPVTLSCSQTLNHNVMYWYQQKSSQAPKLLFHYYDKDFNNEADTPDNFQSRRPNTSFCFLDIRSPGLGDTAMYLCATSREYLTGDEQYFGPGTRLTVT.

This clone appeared a single time. V and J are TRBV11-2 and TRBJ1-2; weak D call: TRBD1 (5 bases). CDR1 is SGHAT and CDR2 is FQNNGV in the germline V gene. V was clipped by 5 bases and J by 8 bases, with 18 bases between them. This CDR3 has 14 amino acids. As DNA, the CDR3 is TGTGCCAGCAGCCAGCTCGGGACTAGGGTAGGCTACACCTTC. Its translation is CASSQLGTRVGYTF.